Listed below are T cell receptor beta chains from one sample, sequenced in a study of spatial heterogeneity in lung cancer. Each CDR3 protein is one row after TCRdb ran MiXCR on the 5' RACE reads. Altogether about 27,000 distinct CDR3 sequences are present, about 6.6% being singletons, with the ten largest covering approximately 23%. This specimen was lung tumor tissue, taken at surgery. These receptors were collected from a male donor with early-stage non-small cell lung cancer. The CDR3 runs from the conserved cysteine through the conserved F or W. The order of the fields is CDR3 DNA, CDR3 protein, J gene, D gene, clone size, V gene, CDR3 length. D genes are given only for firm matches. Clone sizes are given selectively: once, few, many, or a class where the clone is expanded.

CDR3nt: TGTGCCAGCGGTGGGGACCTGGGTGCTTACAATGAGCAGTTCTTC
CDR3aa: CASGGDLGAYNEQFF
j_gene: TRBJ2-1
d_gene: .
abundance: many
v_gene: TRBV2
len: 15

CDR3nt: TGTGCCAGCAGTAACCCAGGGGATCCCGGGGAGCTGTTTTTT
CDR3aa: CASSNPGDPGELFF
j_gene: TRBJ2-2
d_gene: .
abundance: .
v_gene: TRBV5-8
len: 14

CDR3nt: TGTGCCAGCTCCCTTAGCACAGATACGCAGTATTTT
CDR3aa: CASSLSTDTQYF
j_gene: TRBJ2-3
d_gene: .
abundance: many
v_gene: TRBV18
len: 12

CDR3nt: TGCAGCGTTGGGGACAGTCCCCAGGTAGCTTTCTTT
CDR3aa: CSVGDSPQVAFF
j_gene: TRBJ1-1
d_gene: TRBD1
abundance: .
v_gene: TRBV29-1
len: 12

CDR3nt: TGTGCCAGCTCACCACCGGGGACTTCCAATCAGCCCCAGCATTTT
CDR3aa: CASSPPGTSNQPQHF
j_gene: TRBJ1-5
d_gene: .
abundance: .
v_gene: TRBV18
len: 15

CDR3nt: TGCAGTGTGGACGGGAACTATGGCTACACCTTC
CDR3aa: CSVDGNYGYTF
j_gene: TRBJ1-2
d_gene: .
abundance: many
v_gene: TRBV20-1
len: 11

CDR3nt: TGTGCCATCAGTCCAGGGACAGGGTACCAAGAGACCCAGTACTTC
CDR3aa: CAISPGTGYQETQYF
j_gene: TRBJ2-5
d_gene: TRBD1
abundance: many
v_gene: TRBV10-3
len: 15

CDR3nt: TGTGCCAGCAGTCTAACAGGGGGCAATCAGCCCCAGCATTTT
CDR3aa: CASSLTGGNQPQHF
j_gene: TRBJ1-5
d_gene: TRBD1
abundance: few
v_gene: TRBV7-2
len: 14

CDR3nt: TGTGCCAGCAGAGGACATCTCTCTGGAAACACCATATATTTT
CDR3aa: CASRGHLSGNTIYF
j_gene: TRBJ1-3
d_gene: .
abundance: many
v_gene: TRBV27
len: 14

CDR3nt: TGTGCCAGTCCCCCGGGACAGGGGGTACCCAATGAGCAGTTCTTC
CDR3aa: CASPPGQGVPNEQFF
j_gene: TRBJ2-1
d_gene: TRBD1
abundance: many
v_gene: TRBV7-9
len: 15

CDR3nt: TGTGCCAGTAGTATAGCCCACGGGACAGGGGGCATTATCTACGAGCAGTACTTC
CDR3aa: CASSIAHGTGGIIYEQYF
j_gene: TRBJ2-7
d_gene: TRBD1
abundance: .
v_gene: TRBV19
len: 18

CDR3nt: TGTGCCAGCAGCTTAGAAGGGACAGGCGCTAATTCACCCCTCCACTTT
CDR3aa: CASSLEGTGANSPLHF
j_gene: TRBJ1-6
d_gene: TRBD1
abundance: .
v_gene: TRBV7-2
len: 16

CDR3nt: TGTGCCAGCAGCAGGGGACTAGCGGGATTAGGGGATTCCTACGAGCAGTACTTC
CDR3aa: CASSRGLAGLGDSYEQYF
j_gene: TRBJ2-7
d_gene: TRBD2
abundance: .
v_gene: TRBV7-8
len: 18

CDR3nt: TGTGCCAGCTCATCGCCGACAGGGGGCCTGGACGAGCAGTACTTC
CDR3aa: CASSSPTGGLDEQYF
j_gene: TRBJ2-7
d_gene: TRBD1
abundance: many
v_gene: TRBV18
len: 15

CDR3nt: TGTGCCAGCAGTTTCGAGGGCTGGGGGGATGGCTACACCTTC
CDR3aa: CASSFEGWGDGYTF
j_gene: TRBJ1-2
d_gene: .
abundance: many
v_gene: TRBV28
len: 14

CDR3nt: TGTGCCAGCAGCTTAGTTGAACAGTACGAGCAGTACTTC
CDR3aa: CASSLVEQYEQYF
j_gene: TRBJ2-7
d_gene: .
abundance: .
v_gene: TRBV7-2
len: 13

CDR3nt: TGTGCCAGCAGTTACGGTCGGGGGGTGGCTACAGATACGCAGTATTTT
CDR3aa: CASSYGRGVATDTQYF
j_gene: TRBJ2-3
d_gene: TRBD2
abundance: .
v_gene: TRBV6-2/TRBV6-3
len: 16

CDR3nt: TGTGCCAGCAGCACGGGACTAAGGGAGACCCAGTACTTC
CDR3aa: CASSTGLRETQYF
j_gene: TRBJ2-5
d_gene: TRBD2
abundance: few
v_gene: TRBV11-3
len: 13

CDR3nt: TGTGCCAGCAGCCGAGTTGCCGGGACAGGGGACAAATACGGTGAAAAACTGTTTTTT
CDR3aa: CASSRVAGTGDKYGEKLFF
j_gene: TRBJ1-4
d_gene: TRBD1
abundance: many
v_gene: TRBV4-2
len: 19

CDR3nt: TGTGCCAGCTCACCACCGCTTTATCTTCCCCGTGCGAACACCGGGGAGCTGTTTTTT
CDR3aa: CASSPPLYLPRANTGELFF
j_gene: TRBJ2-2
d_gene: .
abundance: many
v_gene: TRBV18
len: 19

CDR3nt: TGCAGTGCCACCGGGTCAGTCATCGGGGAGCTGTTTTTT
CDR3aa: CSATGSVIGELFF
j_gene: TRBJ2-2
d_gene: .
abundance: many
v_gene: TRBV20-1
len: 13

CDR3nt: TGTGCCAGCAGCTTTAGGGAGACCCAGTACTTC
CDR3aa: CASSFRETQYF
j_gene: TRBJ2-5
d_gene: .
abundance: few
v_gene: TRBV5-4
len: 11

CDR3nt: TGTGCCAGCAGCCTCCGGGAAGAGCAGTACTTC
CDR3aa: CASSLREEQYF
j_gene: TRBJ2-7
d_gene: .
abundance: many
v_gene: TRBV13
len: 11

CDR3nt: TGTGCCAGCCGACCGACAGGGCGGTCCTACGAGCAGTACTTC
CDR3aa: CASRPTGRSYEQYF
j_gene: TRBJ2-7
d_gene: TRBD1
abundance: many
v_gene: TRBV6-2/TRBV6-3
len: 14

CDR3nt: TGTGCCAGCAGTGCCCCAAGGGGTAACTCCTACAATGAGCAGTTCTTC
CDR3aa: CASSAPRGNSYNEQFF
j_gene: TRBJ2-1
d_gene: .
abundance: many
v_gene: TRBV28
len: 16

CDR3nt: TGTGCCAGCAGCCTCCTCGGGGGCCTGGGCACCGGGGAGCTGTTTTTT
CDR3aa: CASSLLGGLGTGELFF
j_gene: TRBJ2-2
d_gene: .
abundance: many
v_gene: TRBV4-2
len: 16

CDR3nt: TGCAGCGTTGAAGGATGGGGAGCCAACTATGGCTACACCTTC
CDR3aa: CSVEGWGANYGYTF
j_gene: TRBJ1-2
d_gene: .
abundance: .
v_gene: TRBV29-1
len: 14

CDR3nt: TGCAGTGCTATAAGGGACCAGCTGAACACTGAAGCTTTCTTT
CDR3aa: CSAIRDQLNTEAFF
j_gene: TRBJ1-1
d_gene: .
abundance: many
v_gene: TRBV20-1
len: 14

CDR3nt: TGTGCCAGCAGCTCGCAAAACGGGGCCAGGGTGGGGTCCTACGAGCAGTACTTC
CDR3aa: CASSSQNGARVGSYEQYF
j_gene: TRBJ2-7
d_gene: .
abundance: few
v_gene: TRBV6-9
len: 18

CDR3nt: TGTGCCAGCTCAGAGGACGGCATTCGTGGCTACACCTTC
CDR3aa: CASSEDGIRGYTF
j_gene: TRBJ1-2
d_gene: .
abundance: .
v_gene: TRBV18
len: 13

CDR3nt: TGTGCCAGCAGTTACTCTTCAGGACACTACGAGCAGTACTTC
CDR3aa: CASSYSSGHYEQYF
j_gene: TRBJ2-7
d_gene: .
abundance: many
v_gene: TRBV6-5
len: 14

CDR3nt: TGTGCCAGCAGGCCGGCAGGGGGTTCCTACGAGCAGTACTTC
CDR3aa: CASRPAGGSYEQYF
j_gene: TRBJ2-7
d_gene: TRBD1
abundance: many
v_gene: TRBV6-5
len: 14

CDR3nt: TGTGCCAGCAGCCGACAGGTAGCTAGGCAAGAGACCCAGTACTTC
CDR3aa: CASSRQVARQETQYF
j_gene: TRBJ2-5
d_gene: .
abundance: many
v_gene: TRBV7-2
len: 15

CDR3nt: TGTGCCAGCAGGAGGGACGGGAACACTGAAGCTTTCTTT
CDR3aa: CASRRDGNTEAFF
j_gene: TRBJ1-1
d_gene: .
abundance: .
v_gene: TRBV6-1
len: 13